What follows are 12 T cell receptor beta chains derived from one specimen sequenced in a study of siplizumab effects on memory and regulatory T cells. Using immunoSEQ multiplex PCR, the repertoire was profiled, and TCRdb retains in-frame clones only, with some absent. This sample carries over 60,000 clones, about 89% of them seen once, and the ten largest clones take 25% to 35%. The sample comprised CD8+ T cells sorted from blood. The receptors derive from a human donor in good health.

The CDR3 nucleotides read TGTGCCACCGAGACGCACTATGGCTACACCTTC. Translation gives CATETHYGYTF. The chain combines TRBV9 with TRBJ1-2, with D unresolved. The germline V and J ends were trimmed by 9 bases and 3 bases, with 9 bases remaining between them. From germline, CDR1 is SGDLS and CDR2 YYNGEE. This CDR3 has 11 amino acids.

CDR3 region: CASRVGTGGINEQFF. In nucleotides, the CDR3 is TGTGCCAGCCGGGTGGGGACAGGGGGGATCAATGAGCAGTTCTTC. The chain carries TRBV6-5 and TRBJ2-1; 11 nucleotides agree with TRBD1. V dropped 8 bases and J dropped 6; count of bases not matched to a gene: 9. CDR1 is MNHEY and CDR2 is SVGAGI in the germline V gene. The CDR3 totals 15 residues.

The chain recombines TRBV4-1 with TRBJ2-1; 8 nucleotides agree with TRBD2. Germline CDR1 reads MGHRA; CDR2 reads YSYEKL. The V gene end was trimmed by 2 bases and the J gene end by 8 bases; junction bases not matched to a gene: 5. The CDR3 is 14 residues long. The DNA of the CDR3 is TGCGCCAGCAGCCAACCAGCGGGAGTGGATGAGCAGTTCTTC. Translated: CASSQPAGVDEQFF.

The J gene is TRBJ1-2, the V gene TRBV29-1; TRBD1 might be the D (6 bases). Trimming took off 8 bases at V and 6 bases at J, with 16 bases between the two ends. This CDR3 is built from 12 residues. Germline loops: CDR1 SQVTM, CDR2 ANQGSEA. CDR3 amino acids: CSSPGEGDGYTF. The CDR3 DNA reads as TGCAGCTCCCCAGGGGAGGGGGATGGCTACACCTTC.

The chain links TRBV18 to TRBJ2-7; TRBD1 is a possible D gene (5 bases). The CDR3 is 15 residues long. Trimming pared 1 base from V and 0 bases from J, leaving 10 bases between. Germline V gene data show CDR1 as KGHSH and CDR2 as LQKENI. The CDR3, as DNA: TGTGCCAGCTCACCACGAGTGGACAACTCCTACGAGCAGTACTTC. Its protein is CASSPRVDNSYEQYF.

This chain links TRBV2 with TRBJ2-1; 9 nucleotides match TRBD2. V dropped 10 bases and J dropped 6; count of bases not matched to a gene: 10. Germline CDR1 SNHLY, CDR2 FYNNEI. CDR3 length equals 14 residues. The CDR3 sequence is CAILPGTSPNEQFF. The DNA of the CDR3 is TGTGCCATCCTCCCCGGGACTAGCCCCAATGAGCAGTTCTTC.

V usage is TRBV29-1 and J usage is TRBJ1-2; 10 positions match TRBD1. The CDR3 has 14 amino acids. Germline V gene lookup returns CDR1 SQVTM and CDR2 ANQGSEA. V dropped 4 bases and J dropped 0; count of bases not matched to a gene: 2. CDR3 nucleotide sequence: TGCAGCGTTGGGGGACAGGGGTCTAACTATGGCTACACCTTC. Protein sequence: CSVGGQGSNYGYTF.

The chain couples TRBV10-2 to TRBJ2-7; no definite D call. Germline V gives CDR1 WSHSY, CDR2 SAAADI. The CDR3 is made up of 12 amino acids. V gave up 7 bases and J gave up 2 bases, with 9 bases separating them. This chain's CDR3 is CASTTSTYEQYF. CDR3 nucleotide sequence: TGCGCCAGCACGACATCGACCTACGAGCAGTACTTC.

This clone is a singleton in its sample. The CDR3 DNA reads as TGTGCCAGCAGTTACTCAAGGGCCGTAACTGAAGCTTTCTTT. Protein: CASSYSRAVTEAFF. This chain joins TRBV6-5 and TRBJ1-1, with unresolved D. V lost 0 bases, J lost 5 bases, and 10 bases lay in between. The CDR3 sequence is 14 residues long. Germline loops: CDR1 MNHEY, CDR2 SVGAGI.

This clone has just a few counts. The chain couples TRBV2 to TRBJ1-1; no firm D call. Germline V gene data show CDR1 as SNHLY and CDR2 as FYNNEI. The CDR3 is 11 residues long. Trimming cost V 8 bases and J 4 bases, with 8 bases left between them. CDR3 nucleotide sequence: TGTGCCAGCTCCTTTGGCACTGAAGCTTTCTTT. The encoded protein is CASSFGTEAFF.

This rearrangement joins TRBV10-2 to TRBJ2-1, with 12 bases lining up with TRBD2. With V trimmed by 3 bases and J by 5 bases, 5 bases remained unmatched. Germline lookup yields CDR1 WSHSY and CDR2 SAAADI. This CDR3 is 16 amino acids long. Written as DNA, the CDR3 is TGCGCCAGCAGTGATCTAGCGGGGGGGGTCCACAATGAGCAGTTCTTC. Translated: CASSDLAGGVHNEQFF.

The chain has TRBV6-1 and TRBJ1-1, with D unresolved. The CDR3 runs 13 residues. Looked up from germline, CDR1 is MNHNS and CDR2 is SASEGT. V lost 8 bases and J lost 6, with 16 bases in between. This CDR3 reads CASQPSVMAEAFF. The CDR3 DNA is TGTGCCAGCCAGCCGTCGGTGATGGCTGAAGCTTTCTTT.